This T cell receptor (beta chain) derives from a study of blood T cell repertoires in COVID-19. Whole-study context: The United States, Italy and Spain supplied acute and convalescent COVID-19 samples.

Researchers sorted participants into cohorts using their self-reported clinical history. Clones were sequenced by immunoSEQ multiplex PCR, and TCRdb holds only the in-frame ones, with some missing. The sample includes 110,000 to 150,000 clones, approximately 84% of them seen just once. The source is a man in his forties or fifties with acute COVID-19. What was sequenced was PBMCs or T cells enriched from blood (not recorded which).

The CDR3 DNA sequence: TGTGCCAGCTCCCGATTGGATACCGGGACAGGAGAAGATACGCAGTATTTT. Amino acid sequence: CASSRLDTGTGEDTQYF. V is TRBV18 and J is TRBJ2-3; TRBD1 matches at 8 bases. The CDR3 contains 17 residues. Germline CDR1 and CDR2: KGHSH and LQKENI. Unmatched junction bases numbered 16, after V lost 6 bases and J lost 5 bases. The full variable domain, rest sourced from reference TRBV18 and TRBJ2-3, is NAGVMQNPRHLVRRRGQEARLRCSPMKGHSHVYWYRQLPEEGLKFMVYLQKENIIDESGMPKERFSAEFPKEGPSILRIQQVVRGDSAAYFCASSRLDTGTGEDTQYFGPGTRLTVL.